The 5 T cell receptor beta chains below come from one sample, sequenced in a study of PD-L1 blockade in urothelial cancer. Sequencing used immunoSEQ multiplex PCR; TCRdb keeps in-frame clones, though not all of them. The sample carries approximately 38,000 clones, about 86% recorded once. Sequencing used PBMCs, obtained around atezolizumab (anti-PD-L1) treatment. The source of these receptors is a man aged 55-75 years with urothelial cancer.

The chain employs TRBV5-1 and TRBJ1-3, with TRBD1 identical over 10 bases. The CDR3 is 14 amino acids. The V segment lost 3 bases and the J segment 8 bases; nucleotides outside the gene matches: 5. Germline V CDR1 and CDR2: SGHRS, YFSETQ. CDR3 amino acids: CASSWGTGVDTIYF. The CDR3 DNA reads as TGCGCCAGCAGCTGGGGGACAGGGGTGGACACCATATATTTT.

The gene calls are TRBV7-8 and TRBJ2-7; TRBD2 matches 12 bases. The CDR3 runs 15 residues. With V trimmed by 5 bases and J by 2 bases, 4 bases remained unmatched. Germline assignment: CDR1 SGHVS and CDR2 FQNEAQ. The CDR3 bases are TGTGCCAGCAGCGATCTAGCGGGAGGGGCCTACGAGCAGTACTTC. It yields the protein CASSDLAGGAYEQYF. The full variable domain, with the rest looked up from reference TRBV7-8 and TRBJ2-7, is GAGVSQSPRYKVAKRGQDVALRCDPISGHVSLFWYQQALGQGPEFLTYFQNEAQLDKSGLPSDRFFAERPEGSVSTLKIQRTQQEDSAVYLCASSDLAGGAYEQYFGPGTRLTVT.

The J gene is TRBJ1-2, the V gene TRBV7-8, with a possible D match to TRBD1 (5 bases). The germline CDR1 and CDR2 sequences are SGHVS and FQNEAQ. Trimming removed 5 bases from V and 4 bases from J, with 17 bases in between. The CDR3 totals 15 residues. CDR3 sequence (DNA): TGTGCCAGCAGCCCCCCCCCGGGGGGAACCTATGGCTACACCTTC. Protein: CASSPPPGGTYGYTF. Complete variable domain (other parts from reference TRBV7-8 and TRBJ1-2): GAGVSQSPRYKVAKRGQDVALRCDPISGHVSLFWYQQALGQGPEFLTYFQNEAQLDKSGLPSDRFFAERPEGSVSTLKIQRTQQEDSAVYLCASSPPPGGTYGYTFGSGTRLTVV.

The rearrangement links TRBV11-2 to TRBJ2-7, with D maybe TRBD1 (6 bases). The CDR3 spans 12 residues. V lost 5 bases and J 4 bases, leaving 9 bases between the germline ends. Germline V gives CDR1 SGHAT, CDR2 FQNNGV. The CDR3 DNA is TGTGCCAGCAGCCAACAGGGTTACGAGCAGTACTTC. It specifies CASSQQGYEQYF. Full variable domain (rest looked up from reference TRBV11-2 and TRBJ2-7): EAGVAQSPRYKIIEKRQSVAFWCNPISGHATLYWYQQILGQGPKLLIQFQNNGVVDDSQLPKDRFSAERLKGVDSTLKIQPAKLEDSAVYLCASSQQGYEQYFGPGTRLTVT.

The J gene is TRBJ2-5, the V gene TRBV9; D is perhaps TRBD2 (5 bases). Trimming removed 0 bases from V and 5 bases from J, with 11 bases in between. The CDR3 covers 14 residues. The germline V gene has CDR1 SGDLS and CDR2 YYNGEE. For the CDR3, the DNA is TGTGCCAGCAGCGTAGGGCGAGGGTGGGAGACCCAGTACTTC. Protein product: CASSVGRGWETQYF.